This T cell receptor beta chain was captured by sequencing in a study of patients and donors after allogeneic stem cell transplantation. From the RT-PCR reads, TCRdb called clonotypes with MiXCR, one entry per CDR3 protein. The sample shows about 400,000 distinct CDR3 sequences, 16% of them seen only once. Germline lookup yields CDR1 DFQATT and CDR2 SNEGSKA (reference sequence). V was pared by 7 bases and J by 1 base, with 17 bases between. The CDR3 covers 15 residues. The sequenced sample consisted of blood, either unsorted or a sorted T cell fraction (not recorded which). The rearrangement uses TRBV20-1 and TRBJ2-1; D not certain. The source of this sequence is a human donor who was either an allogeneic HSCT recipient or a stem cell or donor lymphocyte infusion donor (not recorded which). It is not recorded whose cells these are; they may come from a transplant donor. The CDR3 DNA reads as TGCAGTGTCTCTACCGGGCGGCTTTCCTACAATGAGCAGTTCTTC. This codes for CSVSTGRLSYNEQFF.